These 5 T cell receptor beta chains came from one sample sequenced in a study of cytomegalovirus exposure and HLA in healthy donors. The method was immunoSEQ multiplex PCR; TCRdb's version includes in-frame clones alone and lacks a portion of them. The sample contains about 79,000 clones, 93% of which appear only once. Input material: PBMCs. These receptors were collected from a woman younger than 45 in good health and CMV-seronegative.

CDR3 DNA sequence: TGTGCCAGCAGCTTAACGTGGCAGATACCCAATCAGCCCCAGCATTTT. Translating it yields CASSLTWQIPNQPQHF. V and J are TRBV7-2 and TRBJ1-5; no reliable D call. In germline, CDR1 is SGHTA, CDR2 FQGNSA. V was shortened by 2 bases and J by 3 bases, with 14 bases between the two germline ends. The CDR3 runs 16 residues.

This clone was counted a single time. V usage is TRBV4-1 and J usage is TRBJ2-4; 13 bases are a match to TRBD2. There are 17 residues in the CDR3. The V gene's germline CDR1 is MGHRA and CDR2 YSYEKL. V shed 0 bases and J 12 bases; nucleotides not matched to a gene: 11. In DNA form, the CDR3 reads TGCGCCAGCAGCCAAGAGGTACTTAGACTAGCGGGGGGCACTCAGTACTTC. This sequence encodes CASSQEVLRLAGGTQYF.

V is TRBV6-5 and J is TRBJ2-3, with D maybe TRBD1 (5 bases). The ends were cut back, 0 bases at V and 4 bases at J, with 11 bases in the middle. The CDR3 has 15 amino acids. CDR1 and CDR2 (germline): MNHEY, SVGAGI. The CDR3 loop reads CASSYSWGLPDTQYF. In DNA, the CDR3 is TGTGCCAGCAGTTACTCCTGGGGCTTACCAGATACGCAGTATTTT.

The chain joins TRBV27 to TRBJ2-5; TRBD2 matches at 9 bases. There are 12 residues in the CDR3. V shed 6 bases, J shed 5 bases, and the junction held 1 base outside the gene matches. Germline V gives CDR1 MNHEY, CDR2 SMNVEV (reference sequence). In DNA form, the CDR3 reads TGTGCCAGCAGGCGGGGGGGGGAGACCCAGTACTTC. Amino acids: CASRRGGETQYF.

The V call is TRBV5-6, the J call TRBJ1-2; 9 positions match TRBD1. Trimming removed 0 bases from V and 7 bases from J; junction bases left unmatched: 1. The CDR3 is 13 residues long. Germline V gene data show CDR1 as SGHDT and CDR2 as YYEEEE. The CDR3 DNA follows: TGTGCCAGCAGCTTGGGGGACAGGGCTGGCTACACCTTC. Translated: CASSLGDRAGYTF.